The table lists the clone carrying this T cell receptor beta chain with many counts. No antigen is known for it. The data belong to a study of T cells after yellow fever vaccination. Study-wide context: Researchers used SMART-Seq v4 Ultra Low Input to prepare fractions that had low cell numbers. Regarding the study as a whole: In post-booster samples, most primary-vaccination clones reappeared (approximately 95% CD4, roughly 90% CD8). Though weaker, the secondary response peaked faster, on day 5 versus 15.

J was trimmed by 0 bases and V by 0 bases; bases with no gene match: 10. The CDR3 covers 21 residues. The germline V gene encodes CDR1 SEHNR and CDR2 FQNEAQ (reference sequence). 5'RACE template switching generated TCR cDNA, adding a universal primer site and UMIs. In TCRdb, the 5' RACE reads were re-called with MiXCR into one record per CDR3 protein. The sample records roughly 170,000 distinct CDR3 sequences, over 7% being singletons. The sample in question was CD8+ T cells sorted from PBMCs, obtained 45 days after the yellow fever booster vaccination. The receptor was derived from a man aged 18 to 35 who received the YFV17D yellow fever vaccine. The chain links TRBV7-9 to TRBJ2-1, with 14 bases fitting TRBD2. The CDR3 DNA reads as TGTGCCAGCAGCTTAGCCGTTTTGGGACTAGCGGGGGAGAGCTCCTACAATGAGCAGTTCTTC. Its translation: CASSLAVLGLAGESSYNEQFF.